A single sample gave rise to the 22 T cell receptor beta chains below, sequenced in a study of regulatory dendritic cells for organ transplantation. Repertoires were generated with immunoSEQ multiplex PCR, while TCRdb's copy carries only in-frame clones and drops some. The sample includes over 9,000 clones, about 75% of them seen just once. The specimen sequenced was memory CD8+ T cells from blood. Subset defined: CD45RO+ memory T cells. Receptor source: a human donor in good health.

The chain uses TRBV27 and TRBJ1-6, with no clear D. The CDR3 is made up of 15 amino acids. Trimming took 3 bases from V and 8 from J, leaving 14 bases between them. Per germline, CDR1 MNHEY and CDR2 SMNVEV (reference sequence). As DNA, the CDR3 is TGTGCCAGCAGTTTGGGGTCTCACCCGCATTCACCCCTCCACTTT. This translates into CASSLGSHPHSPLHF.

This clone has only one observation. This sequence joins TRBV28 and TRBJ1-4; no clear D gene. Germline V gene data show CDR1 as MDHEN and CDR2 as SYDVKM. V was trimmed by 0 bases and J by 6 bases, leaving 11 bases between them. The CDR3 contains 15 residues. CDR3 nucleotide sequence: TGTGCCAGCAGTTTATGGCACACTTCGGATGAAAAACTGTTTTTT. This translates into CASSLWHTSDEKLFF.

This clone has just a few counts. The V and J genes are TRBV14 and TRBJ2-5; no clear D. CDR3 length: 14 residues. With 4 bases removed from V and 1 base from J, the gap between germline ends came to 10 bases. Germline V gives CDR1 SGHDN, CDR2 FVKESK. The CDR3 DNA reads TGTGCCAGCAGCCTGGGCGACGGCCAAGAGACCCAGTACTTC. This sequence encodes CASSLGDGQETQYF. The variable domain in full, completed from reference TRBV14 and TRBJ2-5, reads EAGVTQFPSHSVIEKGQTVTLRCDPISGHDNLYWYRRVMGKEIKFLLHFVKESKQDESGMPNNRFLAERTGGTYSTLKVQPAELEDSGVYFCASSLGDGQETQYFGPGTRLLVL.

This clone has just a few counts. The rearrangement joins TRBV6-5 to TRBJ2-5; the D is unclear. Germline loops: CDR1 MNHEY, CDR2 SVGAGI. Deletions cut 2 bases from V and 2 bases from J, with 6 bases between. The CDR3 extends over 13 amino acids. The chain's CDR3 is CASSYGFQETQYF. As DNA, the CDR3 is TGTGCCAGCAGTTACGGGTTTCAAGAGACCCAGTACTTC.

DNA for the CDR3: TGTGCCTGGACCCGGGACAGTGAAGAGACCCAGTACTTC. Translation: CAWTRDSEETQYF. V usage is TRBV30 and J usage is TRBJ2-5; 7 bases match TRBD1. Germline trimming cut 4 bases from V and 3 bases from J; bases unmatched to any gene: 5. Germline values: CDR1 GTSNPN, CDR2 SVGIG (reference sequence). This CDR3 has 13 residues. The full variable domain, rest sourced from reference TRBV30 and TRBJ2-5, is SQTIHQWPATLVQPVGSPLSLECTVEGTSNPNLYWYRQAAGRGLQLLFYSVGIGQISSEVPQNLSASRPQDRQFILSSKKLLLSDSGFYLCAWTRDSEETQYFGPGTRLLVL.

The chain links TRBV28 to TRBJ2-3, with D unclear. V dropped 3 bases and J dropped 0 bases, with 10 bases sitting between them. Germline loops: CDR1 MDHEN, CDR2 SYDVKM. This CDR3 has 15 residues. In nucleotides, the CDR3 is TGTGCCAGCAGTTTTAGTTGGCAGAGCACAGATACGCAGTATTTT. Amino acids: CASSFSWQSTDTQYF.

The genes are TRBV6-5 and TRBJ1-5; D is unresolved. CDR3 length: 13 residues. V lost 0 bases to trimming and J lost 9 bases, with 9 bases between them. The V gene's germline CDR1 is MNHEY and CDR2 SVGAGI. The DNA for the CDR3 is TGTGCCAGCAGTTACTCAACGACGGGGCCCCAGCATTTT. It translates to CASSYSTTGPQHF.

The CDR3 loop is CASSYSTGDSSSPLHF. Written as DNA, the CDR3 is TGTGCCAGCAGTTACTCGACGGGGGACAGTTCTTCACCCCTCCACTTT. The J gene is TRBJ1-6, the V gene TRBV6-5; TRBD1 aligns across 7 bases. There are 16 residues in the CDR3. The germline V gene encodes CDR1 MNHEY and CDR2 SVGAGI. Trimming at V came to 0 bases and at J to 9 bases, leaving 8 bases not matched to a gene.

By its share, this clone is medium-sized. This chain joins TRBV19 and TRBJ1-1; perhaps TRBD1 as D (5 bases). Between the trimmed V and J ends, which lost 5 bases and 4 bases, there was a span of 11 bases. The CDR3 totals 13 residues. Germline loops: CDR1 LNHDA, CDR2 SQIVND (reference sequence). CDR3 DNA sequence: TGTGCCAGTAGTCAGGGATTTCGCACTGAAGCTTTCTTT. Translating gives CASSQGFRTEAFF.

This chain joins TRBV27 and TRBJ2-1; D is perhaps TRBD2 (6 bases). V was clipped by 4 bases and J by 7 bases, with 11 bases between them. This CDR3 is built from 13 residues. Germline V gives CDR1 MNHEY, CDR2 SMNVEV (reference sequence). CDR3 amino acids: CASSWRGRNEQFF. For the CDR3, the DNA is TGTGCCAGCAGTTGGCGGGGCCGGAATGAGCAGTTCTTC.

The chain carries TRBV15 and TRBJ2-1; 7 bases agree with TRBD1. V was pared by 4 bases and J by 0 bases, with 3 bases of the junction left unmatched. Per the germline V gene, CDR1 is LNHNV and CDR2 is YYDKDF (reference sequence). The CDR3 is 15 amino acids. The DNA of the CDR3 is TGTGCCACCAGCACAAGGGACAGCTCCTACAATGAGCAGTTCTTC. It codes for CATSTRDSSYNEQFF. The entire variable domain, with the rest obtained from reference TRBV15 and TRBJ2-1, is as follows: DAMVIQNPRYQVTQFGKPVTLSCSQTLNHNVMYWYQQKSSQAPKLLFHYYDKDFNNEADTPDNFQSRRPNTSFCFLDIRSPGLGDTAMYLCATSTRDSSYNEQFFGPGTRLTVL.

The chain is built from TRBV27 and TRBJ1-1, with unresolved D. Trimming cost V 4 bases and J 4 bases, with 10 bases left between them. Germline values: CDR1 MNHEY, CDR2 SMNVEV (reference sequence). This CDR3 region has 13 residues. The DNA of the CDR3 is TGTGCCAGCAGTTCCGGACGCATCACTGAAGCTTTCTTT. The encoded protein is CASSSGRITEAFF.

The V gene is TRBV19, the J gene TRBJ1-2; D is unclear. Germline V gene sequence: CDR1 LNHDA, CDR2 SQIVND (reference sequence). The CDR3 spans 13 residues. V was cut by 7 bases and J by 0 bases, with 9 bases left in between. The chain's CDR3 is CASTPVANYGYTF. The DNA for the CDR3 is TGTGCCAGTACCCCAGTCGCTAACTATGGCTACACCTTC.

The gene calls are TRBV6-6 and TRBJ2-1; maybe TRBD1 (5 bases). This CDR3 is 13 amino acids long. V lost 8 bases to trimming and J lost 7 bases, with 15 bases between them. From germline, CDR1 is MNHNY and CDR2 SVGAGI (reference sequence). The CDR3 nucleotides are TGTGCCAGCGGGGCGGCGGATATTAATGAGCAGTTCTTC. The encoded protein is CASGAADINEQFF.

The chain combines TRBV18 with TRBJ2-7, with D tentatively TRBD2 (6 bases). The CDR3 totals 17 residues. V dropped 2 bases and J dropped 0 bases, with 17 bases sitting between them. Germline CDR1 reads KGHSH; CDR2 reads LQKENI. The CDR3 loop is CASSPRRAGDSSYEQYF. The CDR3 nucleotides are TGTGCCAGCTCACCAAGGAGGGCGGGCGACTCCTCCTACGAGCAGTACTTC.

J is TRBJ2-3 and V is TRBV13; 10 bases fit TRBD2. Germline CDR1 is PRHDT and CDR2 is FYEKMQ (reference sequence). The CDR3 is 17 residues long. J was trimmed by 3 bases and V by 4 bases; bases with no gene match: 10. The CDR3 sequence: CASSSNLAGGGTDTQYF. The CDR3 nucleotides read TGTGCCAGCAGCTCAAACTTAGCGGGAGGAGGAACAGATACGCAGTATTTT.

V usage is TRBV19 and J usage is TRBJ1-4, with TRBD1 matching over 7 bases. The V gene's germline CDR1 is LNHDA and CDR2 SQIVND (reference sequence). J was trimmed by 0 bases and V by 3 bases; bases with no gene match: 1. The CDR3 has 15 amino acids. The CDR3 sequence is CASSMGTATNEKLFF. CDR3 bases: TGTGCCAGTAGTATGGGGACAGCAACTAATGAAAAACTGTTTTTT.

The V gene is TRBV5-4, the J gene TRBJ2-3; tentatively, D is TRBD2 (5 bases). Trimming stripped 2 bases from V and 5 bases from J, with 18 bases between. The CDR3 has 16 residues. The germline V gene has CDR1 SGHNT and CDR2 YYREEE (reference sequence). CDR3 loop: CASSFSLSLAGDTQYF. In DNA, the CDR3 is TGTGCCAGCAGCTTTAGCTTGAGCCTAGCAGGAGATACGCAGTATTTT.

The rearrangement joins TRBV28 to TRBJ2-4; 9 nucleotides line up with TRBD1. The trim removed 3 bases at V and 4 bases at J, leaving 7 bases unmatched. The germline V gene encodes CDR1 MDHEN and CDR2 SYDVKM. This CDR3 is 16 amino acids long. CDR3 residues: CASSFPLTGGKNIQYF. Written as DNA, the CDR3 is TGTGCCAGCAGTTTCCCCTTGACAGGGGGGAAAAACATTCAGTACTTC.

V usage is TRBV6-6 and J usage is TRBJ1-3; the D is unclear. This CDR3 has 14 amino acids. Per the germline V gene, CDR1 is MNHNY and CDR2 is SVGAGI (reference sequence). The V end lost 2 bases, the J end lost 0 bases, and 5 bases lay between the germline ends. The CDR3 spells CASSYKISGNTIYF. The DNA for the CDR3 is TGTGCCAGCAGTTACAAGATCTCTGGAAACACCATATATTTT.

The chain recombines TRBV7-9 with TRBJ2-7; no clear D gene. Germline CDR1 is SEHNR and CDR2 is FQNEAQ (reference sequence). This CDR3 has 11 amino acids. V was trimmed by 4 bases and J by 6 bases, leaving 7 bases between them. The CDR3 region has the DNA TGTGCCAGCAGCTCCCCTGTCGAGCAGTACTTC. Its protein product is CASSSPVEQYF.

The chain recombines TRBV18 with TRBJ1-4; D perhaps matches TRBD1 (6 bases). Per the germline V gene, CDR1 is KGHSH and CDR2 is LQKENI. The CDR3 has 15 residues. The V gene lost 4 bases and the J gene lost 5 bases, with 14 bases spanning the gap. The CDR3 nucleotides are TGTGCCAGCTCACTGGGGGGCCTGGTGAATGAAAAACTGTTTTTT. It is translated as CASSLGGLVNEKLFF.